Listed here is a single T cell receptor (beta chain). The antigen is undetermined. Pooled together were second doses at about 4 or about 12 weeks. The method was immunoSEQ multiplex PCR; TCRdb's version includes in-frame clones alone and lacks a portion of them. The table includes about 140,000 clones, about 90% detected once. The data originate from a study of T cell responses to AZD1222 COVID-19 vaccine. Study-level results: Clonal diversity was possibly underestimated, and white British individuals and females predominated among donors. Repertoires were obtained only post-peak T cell response. Unmutated variant regions are reportedly the target of nearly half of TCRs that are spike-specific.

Trimming cost V 2 bases and J 3 bases, with 16 bases left between them. CDR1 is MGHRA, CDR2 YSYEKL, per germline. The CDR3 is 16 amino acids. The specimen comprised peripheral blood, sampled 28 days after the second AZD1222 dose. This chain joins TRBV4-1 and TRBJ1-1, with a possible D match to TRBD1 (5 bases). The clonotype comes from an adult who received the AZD1222 COVID-19 vaccine. As DNA, the CDR3 is TGCGCCAGCAGCCAATCGATTACAGCGGGGGACACTGAAGCTTTCTTT. It specifies CASSQSITAGDTEAFF.